These 20 T cell receptor beta chains share one sample of origin, sequenced in a study of cytomegalovirus exposure and HLA in healthy donors. 60 Vbeta and 13 Jbeta primers were used in PCR. Generated by immunoSEQ multiplex PCR, the TCRdb table keeps only in-frame clones and is missing some. Of about 180,000 clones listed, 60% to 85% are singletons. Sequencing was carried out using PBMCs. The receptor source for this set is a male donor in good health and CMV-seronegative.

In its sample, this clone was seen many times. V is TRBV28 and J is TRBJ1-4, with 9 nucleotides matching TRBD1. Per the germline V gene, CDR1 is MDHEN and CDR2 is SYDVKM. The CDR3 runs to 14 residues. Unmatched junction bases numbered 5, after V lost 2 bases and J lost 10 bases. CDR3 amino acids: CASSLVQGAAKLFF. Written as DNA, the CDR3 is TGTGCCAGCAGTTTAGTACAGGGGGCTGCAAAACTGTTTTTT.

As for this clone: Other DNA sequences from this sample encode an identical CDR3 as well. This rearrangement joins TRBV7-2 to TRBJ1-5; 9 nucleotides line up with TRBD1. Trimming at V came to 5 bases and at J to 4 bases, leaving 6 bases not matched to a gene. The germline V gene encodes CDR1 SGHTA and CDR2 FQGNSA. The CDR3 has 15 amino acids. The CDR3 bases are TGTGCCAGCAGCCTCGCCGGGACAGGGAATCAGCCCCAGCATTTT. Protein product: CASSLAGTGNQPQHF.

This clone was picked up a small number of times. The rearrangement uses TRBV30 and TRBJ1-5; 8 bases line up with TRBD1. The CDR3 length is 15 residues. J gave up 3 bases and V 3 bases, and 7 bases lay outside the gene matches. Looked up from germline, CDR1 is GTSNPN and CDR2 is SVGIG (reference sequence). The CDR3 nucleotides read TGTGCCTGGAGCCCAAGGGACAGGTCCAATCAGCCCCAGCATTTT. It yields the protein CAWSPRDRSNQPQHF.

In regard to this clone: Relative to the germline gene, one junction end is altered; a read error may explain this. This sample includes further DNA sequences coding for the same CDR3. The rearrangement links TRBV18 to TRBJ2-5, with D maybe TRBD2 (6 bases). The CDR3 has 14 amino acids. Germline CDR1 reads KGHSH; CDR2 reads LQKENI. Here the CDR3 reads CASSPTSIQETQYF. The DNA of the CDR3 is TGCGCCAGCTCACCAACTAGCATCCAAGAGACCCAGTACTTC.

The chain carries TRBV10-3 and TRBJ2-7; 7 bases agree with TRBD1. With V trimmed by 7 bases and J by 6 bases, 9 bases remained unmatched. The CDR3 runs to 13 residues. CDR1 and CDR2 from the germline V gene are ENHRY and SYGVKD. Here the CDR3 DNA reads TGTGCCATCACCCGTCGGACAGGTGGCGAGCAGTACTTC. Protein sequence: CAITRRTGGEQYF.

The chain recombines TRBV27 with TRBJ1-2; D unresolved. The V gene lost 4 bases and the J gene lost 5 bases, with 14 bases spanning the gap. CDR3 size: 14 residues. In germline, CDR1 is MNHEY, CDR2 SMNVEV (reference sequence). CDR3 nucleotides: TGTGCCAGCAGTTCCCGGGCCGAGGGTTATGGCTACACCTTC. It translates to CASSSRAEGYGYTF.

The V and J genes are TRBV23-1 and TRBJ1-5; no definite D call. TRBV23-1 counts as an open reading frame of uncertain function. V was clipped by 0 bases and J by 0 bases, with 9 bases between them. The CDR3 runs to 16 residues. The CDR3 loop is CASSQSAPYSNQPQHF. DNA for the CDR3: TGCGCCAGCAGTCAATCAGCACCGTATAGCAATCAGCCCCAGCATTTT.

V and J are TRBV29-1 and TRBJ2-1, with TRBD2 matching 14 bases. Germline V gene data show CDR1 as SQVTM and CDR2 as ANQGSEA. This CDR3 spans 15 amino acids. Trimming removed 6 bases from V and 4 bases from J; junction bases left unmatched: 5. In DNA, the CDR3 is TGCAGCGTGGGGACTAGCGGGGGTGATTACAATGAGCAGTTCTTC. It yields the protein CSVGTSGGDYNEQFF.

The chain recombines TRBV7-8 with TRBJ2-3; no clear D gene. In germline, CDR1 is SGHVS, CDR2 FQNEAQ. The ends were cut back, 1 base at V and 1 base at J, with 3 bases in the middle. The CDR3 is 13 residues long. The CDR3 loop is CASSLGGTDTQYF. DNA of the CDR3: TGTGCCAGCAGCTTAGGAGGCACAGATACGCAGTATTTT.

In its sample, this clone was seen once. The CDR3 spells CASSLAGREGYEQYF. CDR3 in DNA: TGTGCCAGCAGTTTAGCGGGAAGGGAGGGCTACGAGCAGTACTTC. The rearrangement joins TRBV2 to TRBJ2-7; 8 positions agree with TRBD2. V shed 5 bases, J shed 3 bases, and the junction held 9 bases outside the gene matches. Germline V gene lookup returns CDR1 SNHLY and CDR2 FYNNEI. This CDR3 is 15 amino acids long.

The rearrangement links TRBV7-9 to TRBJ1-5, with TRBD1 matching over 10 bases. The germline CDR1 and CDR2 sequences are SEHNR and FQNEAQ (reference sequence). The CDR3 totals 15 residues. Trimming cost V 5 bases and J 5 bases; bases outside gene matches: 6. CDR3 loop: CASSPGTGDHQPQHF. Here the CDR3 DNA reads TGTGCCAGCAGCCCAGGGACAGGGGATCATCAGCCCCAGCATTTT.

This clone was counted only a few times. This chain joins TRBV30 and TRBJ1-5; perhaps TRBD1 as D (6 bases). Germline loops: CDR1 GTSNPN, CDR2 SVGIG (reference sequence). Trimming took off 0 bases at V and 10 bases at J, with 10 bases between the two ends. The length of the CDR3 is 12 residues. In DNA form, the CDR3 reads TGTGCCTGGAGTGTAATAGGGGGACCCCAGCATTTT. Protein sequence: CAWSVIGGPQHF.

The chain couples TRBV7-3 to TRBJ2-1, with a tentative D call TRBD1 (5 bases). This CDR3 is built from 15 residues. Trimming pared 5 bases from V and 5 bases from J, leaving 16 bases between. Germline V gene data show CDR1 as SGHTA and CDR2 as FQGTGA. The DNA for the CDR3 is TGTGCCAGCAGCCCCACGGCCCAGGGCCACAATGAGCAGTTCTTC. It codes for CASSPTAQGHNEQFF.

This chain joins TRBV19 and TRBJ1-6, with no clear D. Trimming pared 3 bases from V and 0 bases from J, leaving 12 bases between. In germline, CDR1 is LNHDA, CDR2 SQIVND (reference sequence). The CDR3 is 17 residues long. The CDR3 sequence is CASSIVAVSSYNSPLHF. For the CDR3, the DNA is TGTGCCAGTAGTATTGTAGCAGTGAGCTCCTATAATTCACCCCTCCACTTT.

The gene calls are TRBV6-1 and TRBJ1-1; D uncertain. The germline gives CDR1 MNHNS, CDR2 SASEGT. The CDR3 totals 10 residues. Deletions cut 9 bases from V and 11 bases from J, with 13 bases between. CDR3: CARDWPKAFF. The DNA of the CDR3 is TGTGCCAGAGACTGGCCAAAGGCTTTCTTT.

This chain links TRBV5-4 with TRBJ1-6; D not certain. From germline, CDR1 is SGHNT and CDR2 YYREEE (reference sequence). V was trimmed by 1 base and J by 5 bases, leaving 7 bases between them. The CDR3 extends over 14 amino acids. The CDR3 DNA sequence: TGTGCCAGCAGCTTGAACGGGAATAATTCACCCCTCCACTTT. It encodes CASSLNGNNSPLHF.

The chain links TRBV19 to TRBJ1-2, with D maybe TRBD1 (6 bases). Per the germline V gene, CDR1 is LNHDA and CDR2 is SQIVND (reference sequence). V lost 11 bases, J lost 2 bases, and 18 bases lay in between. CDR3 length: 14 amino acids. The CDR3 loop is CAARGGAENYGYTF. DNA for the CDR3: TGTGCCGCCCGAGGGGGGGCAGAAAACTATGGCTACACCTTC.

As concerns this clone: The same CDR3 arises from other DNA sequences in this sample as well. V gene TRBV27 combines with J gene TRBJ1-5; TRBD1 matches 8 bases. The germline CDR1 and CDR2 sequences are MNHEY and SMNVEV (reference sequence). The CDR3 runs to 14 residues. V lost 5 bases to trimming and J lost 1 base; unmatched junction nucleotides: 1. CDR3 amino acids: CASSRTGSNQPQHF. Here the CDR3 DNA reads TGTGCCAGCAGTCGGACAGGGAGCAATCAGCCCCAGCATTTT.

The chain links TRBV11-3 to TRBJ2-1, with D possibly TRBD1 on 5 matching bases. CDR3 length: 17 residues. The V end was cut by 0 bases, the J end by 5 bases, with 17 bases between. CDR1 and CDR2 (germline): SGHNT, YENEEA. CDR3 in amino acids: CASSLDRGAQPHNEQFF. CDR3 DNA: TGTGCCAGCAGCTTAGATCGTGGGGCACAACCTCACAATGAGCAGTTCTTC.

The chain is built from TRBV6-5 and TRBJ2-2; 10 nucleotides match TRBD2. The ends lost 5 bases at V and 6 bases at J; junction bases unmatched: 0. CDR3 length: 13 residues. The germline gives CDR1 MNHEY, CDR2 SVGAGI. The CDR3 sequence is CASSTSGAGELFF. The CDR3 region has the DNA TGTGCCAGCAGTACTAGCGGGGCCGGGGAGCTGTTTTTT.